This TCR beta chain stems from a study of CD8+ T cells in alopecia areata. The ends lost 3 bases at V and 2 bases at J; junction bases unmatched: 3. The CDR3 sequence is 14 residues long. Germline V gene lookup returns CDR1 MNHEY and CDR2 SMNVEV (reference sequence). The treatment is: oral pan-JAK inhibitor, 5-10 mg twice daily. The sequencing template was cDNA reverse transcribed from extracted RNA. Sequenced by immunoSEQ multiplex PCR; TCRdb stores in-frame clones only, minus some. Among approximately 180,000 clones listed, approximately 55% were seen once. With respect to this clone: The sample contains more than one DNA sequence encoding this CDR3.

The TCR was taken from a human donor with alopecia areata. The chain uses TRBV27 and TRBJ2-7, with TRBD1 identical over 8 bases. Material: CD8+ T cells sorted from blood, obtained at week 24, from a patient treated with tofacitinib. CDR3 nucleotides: TGTGCCAGCAGTTTGGGGACAGGAGCCTACGAGCAGTACTTC. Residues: CASSLGTGAYEQYF.